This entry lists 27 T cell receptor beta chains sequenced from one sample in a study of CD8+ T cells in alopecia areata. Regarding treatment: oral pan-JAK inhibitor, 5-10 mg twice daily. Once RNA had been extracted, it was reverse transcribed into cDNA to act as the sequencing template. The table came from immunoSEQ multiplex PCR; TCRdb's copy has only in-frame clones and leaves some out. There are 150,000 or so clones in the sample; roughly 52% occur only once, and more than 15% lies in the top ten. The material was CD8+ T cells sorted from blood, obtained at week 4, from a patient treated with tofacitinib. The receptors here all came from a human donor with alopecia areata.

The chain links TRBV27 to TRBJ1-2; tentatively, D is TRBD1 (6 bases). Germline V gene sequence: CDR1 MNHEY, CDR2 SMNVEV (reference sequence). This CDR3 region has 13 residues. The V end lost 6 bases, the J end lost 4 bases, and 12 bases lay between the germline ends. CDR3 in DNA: TGTGCCAGCAGCTCCGGACAGCTCTATGGCTACACCTTC. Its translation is CASSSGQLYGYTF.

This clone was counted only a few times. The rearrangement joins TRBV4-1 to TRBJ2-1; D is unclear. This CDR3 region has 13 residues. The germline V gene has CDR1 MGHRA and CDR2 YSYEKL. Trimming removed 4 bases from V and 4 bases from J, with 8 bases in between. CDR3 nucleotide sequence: TGCGCCAGCAGCCGGGGTCTTTACAATGAGCAGTTCTTC. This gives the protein CASSRGLYNEQFF.

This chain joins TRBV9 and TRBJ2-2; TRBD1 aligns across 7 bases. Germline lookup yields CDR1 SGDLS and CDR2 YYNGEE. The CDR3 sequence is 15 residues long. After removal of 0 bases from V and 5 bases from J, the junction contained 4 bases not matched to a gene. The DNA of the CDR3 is TGTGCCAGCAGCGTAGAAGGGGGCCAAACCGGGGAGCTGTTTTTT. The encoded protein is CASSVEGGQTGELFF.

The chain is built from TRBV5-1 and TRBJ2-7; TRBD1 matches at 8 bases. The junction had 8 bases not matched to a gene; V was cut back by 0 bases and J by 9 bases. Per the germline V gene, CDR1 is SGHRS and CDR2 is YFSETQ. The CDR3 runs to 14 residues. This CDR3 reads CASSLDGTGMSQYF. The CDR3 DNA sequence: TGCGCCAGCAGCTTGGACGGGACAGGTATGTCGCAGTACTTC.

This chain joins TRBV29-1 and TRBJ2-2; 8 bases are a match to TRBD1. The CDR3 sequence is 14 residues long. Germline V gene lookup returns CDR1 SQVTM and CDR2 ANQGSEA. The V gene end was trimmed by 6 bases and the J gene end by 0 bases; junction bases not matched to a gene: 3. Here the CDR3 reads CSVRTGSNTGELFF. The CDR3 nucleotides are TGCAGCGTACGGACAGGGTCGAACACCGGGGAGCTGTTTTTT.

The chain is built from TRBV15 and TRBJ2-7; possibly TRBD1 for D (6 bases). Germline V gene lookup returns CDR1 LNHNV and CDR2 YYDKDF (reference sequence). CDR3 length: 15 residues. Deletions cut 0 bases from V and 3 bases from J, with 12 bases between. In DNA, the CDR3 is TGTGCCACCAGCAGAGATTCGGACAGTTACTACGAGCAGTACTTC. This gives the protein CATSRDSDSYYEQYF.

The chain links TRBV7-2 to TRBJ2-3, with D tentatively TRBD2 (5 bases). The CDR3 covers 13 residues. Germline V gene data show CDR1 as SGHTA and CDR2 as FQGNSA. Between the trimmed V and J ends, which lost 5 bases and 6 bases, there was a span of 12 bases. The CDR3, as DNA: TGTGCCAGCAGCCCCAAGAGGGCCGATACGCAGTATTTT. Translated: CASSPKRADTQYF.

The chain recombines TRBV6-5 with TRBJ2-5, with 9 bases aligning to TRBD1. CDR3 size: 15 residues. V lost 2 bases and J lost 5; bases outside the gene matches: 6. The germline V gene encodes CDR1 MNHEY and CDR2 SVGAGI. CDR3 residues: CASSYTGGELETQYF. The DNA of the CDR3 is TGTGCCAGCAGTTACACAGGGGGCGAATTGGAGACCCAGTACTTC.

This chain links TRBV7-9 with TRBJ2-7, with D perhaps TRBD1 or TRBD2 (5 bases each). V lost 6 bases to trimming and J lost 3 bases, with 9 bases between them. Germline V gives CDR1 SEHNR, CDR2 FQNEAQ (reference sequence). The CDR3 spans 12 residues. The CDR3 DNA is TGTGCCAGCAGACGGGACCTCTACGAGCAGTACTTC. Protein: CASRRDLYEQYF.

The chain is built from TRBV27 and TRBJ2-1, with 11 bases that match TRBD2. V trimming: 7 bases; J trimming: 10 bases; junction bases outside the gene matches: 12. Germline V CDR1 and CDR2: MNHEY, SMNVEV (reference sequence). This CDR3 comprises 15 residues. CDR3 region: CASTVSGGAAREQFF. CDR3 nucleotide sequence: TGTGCCAGCACCGTTAGCGGGGGGGCCGCTAGAGAGCAGTTCTTC.

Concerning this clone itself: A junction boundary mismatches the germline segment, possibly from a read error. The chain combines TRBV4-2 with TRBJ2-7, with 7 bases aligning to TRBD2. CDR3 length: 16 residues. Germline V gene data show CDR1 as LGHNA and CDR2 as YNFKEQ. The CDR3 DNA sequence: TGTGCCAGCAGCAAAGATTGGGCTAGCGGCGCCTACGAGCAGTACTTC. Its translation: CASSKDWASGAYEQYF.

This chain's CDR3 is CAWRGLGAAYNEQFF. The CDR3 DNA reads as TGTGCCTGGAGGGGATTAGGGGCGGCCTACAATGAGCAGTTCTTC. The chain links TRBV30 to TRBJ2-1, with a tentative D call TRBD1 (5 bases). Germline V gene sequence: CDR1 GTSNPN, CDR2 SVGIG (reference sequence). The germline V and J ends were trimmed by 3 bases and 2 bases, with 14 bases remaining between them. This CDR3 is built from 15 residues.

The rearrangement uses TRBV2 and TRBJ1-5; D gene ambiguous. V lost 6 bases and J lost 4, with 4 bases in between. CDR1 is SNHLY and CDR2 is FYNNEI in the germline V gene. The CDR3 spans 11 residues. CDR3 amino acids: CASRENQPQHF. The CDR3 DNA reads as TGTGCCAGCAGAGAAAATCAGCCCCAGCATTTT.

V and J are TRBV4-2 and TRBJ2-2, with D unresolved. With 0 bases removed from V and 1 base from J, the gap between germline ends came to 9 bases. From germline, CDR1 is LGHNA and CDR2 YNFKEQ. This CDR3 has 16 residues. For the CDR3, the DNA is TGTGCCAGCAGCCAAGATTTCCCCATGAACACCGGGGAGCTGTTTTTT. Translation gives CASSQDFPMNTGELFF.

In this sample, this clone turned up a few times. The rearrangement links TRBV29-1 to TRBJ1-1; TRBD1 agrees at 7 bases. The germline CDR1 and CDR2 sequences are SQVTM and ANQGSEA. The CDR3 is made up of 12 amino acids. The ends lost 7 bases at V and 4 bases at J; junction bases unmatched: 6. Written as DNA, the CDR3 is TGCAGCGCCCGGGCAGGGGGCACTGAAGCTTTCTTT. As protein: CSARAGGTEAFF.

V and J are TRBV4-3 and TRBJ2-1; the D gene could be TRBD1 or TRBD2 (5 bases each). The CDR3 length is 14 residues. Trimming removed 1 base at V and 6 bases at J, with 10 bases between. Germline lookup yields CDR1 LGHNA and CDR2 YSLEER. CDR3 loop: CASSQVEGSNEQFF. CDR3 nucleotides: TGCGCCAGCAGCCAAGTTGAGGGGTCCAATGAGCAGTTCTTC.

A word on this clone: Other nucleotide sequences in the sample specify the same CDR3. CDR3 sequence reads: CASSLNGQPQHF. The CDR3 bases are TGTGCCAGCAGTTTAAATGGTCAGCCCCAGCATTTT. The chain has TRBV27 and TRBJ1-5; D is uncertain. The CDR3 loop spans 12 amino acids. CDR1 and CDR2 from the germline V gene are MNHEY and SMNVEV (reference sequence). With 2 bases removed from V and 6 bases from J, the gap between germline ends came to 5 bases.

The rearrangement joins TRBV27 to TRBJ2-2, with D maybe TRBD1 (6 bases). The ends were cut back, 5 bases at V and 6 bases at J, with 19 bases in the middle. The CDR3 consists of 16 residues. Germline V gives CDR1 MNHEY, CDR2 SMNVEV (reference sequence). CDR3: CASSPLGQLGAGELFF. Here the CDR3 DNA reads TGTGCCAGCAGTCCGCTCGGACAGCTTGGGGCCGGGGAGCTGTTTTTT.

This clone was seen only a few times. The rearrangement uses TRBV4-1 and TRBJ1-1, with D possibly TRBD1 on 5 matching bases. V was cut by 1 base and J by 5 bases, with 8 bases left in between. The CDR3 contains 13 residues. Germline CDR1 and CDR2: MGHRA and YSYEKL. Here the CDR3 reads CASSQVGTTEAFF. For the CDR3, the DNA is TGCGCCAGCAGCCAAGTGGGGACGACTGAAGCTTTCTTT.

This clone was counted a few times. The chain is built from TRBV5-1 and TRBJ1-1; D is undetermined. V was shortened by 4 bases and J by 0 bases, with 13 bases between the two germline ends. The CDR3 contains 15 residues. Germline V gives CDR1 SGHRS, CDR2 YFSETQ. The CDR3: CASSQPDGLNTEAFF. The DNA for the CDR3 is TGCGCCAGCAGCCAGCCGGACGGTTTGAACACTGAAGCTTTCTTT.

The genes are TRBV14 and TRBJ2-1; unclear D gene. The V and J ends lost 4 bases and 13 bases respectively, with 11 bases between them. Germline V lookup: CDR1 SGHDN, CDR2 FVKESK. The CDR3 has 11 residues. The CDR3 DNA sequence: TGTGCCAGCAGCCCCGGACGGAATCAGTTCTTC. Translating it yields CASSPGRNQFF.

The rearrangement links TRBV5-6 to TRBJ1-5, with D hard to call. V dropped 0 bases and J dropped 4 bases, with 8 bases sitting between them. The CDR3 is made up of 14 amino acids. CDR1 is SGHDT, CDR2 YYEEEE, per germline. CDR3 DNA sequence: TGTGCCAGCAGCTTGGTAACAGAAAATCAGCCCCAGCATTTT. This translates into CASSLVTENQPQHF.

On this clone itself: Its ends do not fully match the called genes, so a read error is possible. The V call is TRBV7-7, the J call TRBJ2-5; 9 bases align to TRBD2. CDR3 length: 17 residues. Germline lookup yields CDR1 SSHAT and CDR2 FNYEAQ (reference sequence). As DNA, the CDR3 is TGTGCTAGCAGCCCTTCCTGCTCTGCGGGGGGGCCGAAGACCCAGTACTTC. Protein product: CASSPSCSAGGPKTQYF.

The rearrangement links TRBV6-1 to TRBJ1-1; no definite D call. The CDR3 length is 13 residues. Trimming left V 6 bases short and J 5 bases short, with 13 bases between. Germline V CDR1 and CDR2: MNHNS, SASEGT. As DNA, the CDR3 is TGTGCCAGCAGGACCGCGGGGAGTACTGAAGCTTTCTTT. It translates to CASRTAGSTEAFF.

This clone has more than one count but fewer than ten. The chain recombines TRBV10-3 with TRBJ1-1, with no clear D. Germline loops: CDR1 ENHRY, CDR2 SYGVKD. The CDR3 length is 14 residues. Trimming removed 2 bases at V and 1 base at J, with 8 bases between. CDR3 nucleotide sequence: TGTGCCATCAGTGAGGCAAACGAGAACACTGAAGCTTTCTTT. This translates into CAISEANENTEAFF.

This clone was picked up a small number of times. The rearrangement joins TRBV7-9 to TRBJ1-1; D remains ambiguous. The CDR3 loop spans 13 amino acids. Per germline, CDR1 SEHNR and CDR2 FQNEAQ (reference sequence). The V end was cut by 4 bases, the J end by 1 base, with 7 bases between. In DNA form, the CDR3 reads TGTGCCAGCAGCTCGGGAACGAACACTGAAGCTTTCTTT. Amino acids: CASSSGTNTEAFF.

CDR3: CASSFPMGHEQFF. CDR3 in DNA: TGTGCCAGCAGTTTCCCAATGGGCCATGAGCAGTTCTTC. V gene TRBV6-5 combines with J gene TRBJ2-1; D is unclear. The CDR3 is 13 amino acids. The germline V gene encodes CDR1 MNHEY and CDR2 SVGAGI. V lost 4 bases, J lost 8 bases, and 12 bases lay in between.